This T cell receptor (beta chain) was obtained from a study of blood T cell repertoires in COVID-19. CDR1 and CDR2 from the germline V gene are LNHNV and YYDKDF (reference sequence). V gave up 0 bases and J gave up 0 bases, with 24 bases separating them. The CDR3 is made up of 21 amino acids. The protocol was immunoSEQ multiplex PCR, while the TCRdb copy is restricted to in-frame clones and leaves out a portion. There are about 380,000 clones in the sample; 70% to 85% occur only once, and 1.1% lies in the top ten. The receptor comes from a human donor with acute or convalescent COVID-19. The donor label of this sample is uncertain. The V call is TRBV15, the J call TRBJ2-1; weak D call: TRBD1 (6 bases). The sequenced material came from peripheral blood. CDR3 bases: TGTGCCACCAGCAGAGATGGGGGACACACGGCTTTCTGGAGCTCCTACAATGAGCAGTTCTTC. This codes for CATSRDGGHTAFWSSYNEQFF.